A selection of T cell receptor beta chains follows, all from one sample in a study of T cell repertoires in cytomegalovirus infection. Their recognized antigens are unknown. MiXCR, applied by TCRdb to the reads, yields one record per CDR3 protein. This table holds about half a million distinct CDR3 sequences, roughly a third found once. Sequencing used cultured PBMCs, obtained from culture after CMV antigen stimulation. These receptors were obtained from a human donor in good health (CMV status not recorded). Some clones in this sample may be carry-over from other donors' samples. CDR3s include the opening cysteine and the closing phenylalanine or tryptophan. The D gene is left open where the match is weak. The size field is filled for only some rows; it gives once, few, many or a size class.

j_call: TRBJ2-6
d_call: NA
v_call: TRBV7-9
clone_size: NA
cdr3_aa: CASSSPGQISGANVLTF
cdr3_nt: TGTGCCAGCAGCTCCCCCGGACAAATCTCTGGGGCCAACGTCCTGACTTTC

j_call: TRBJ2-1
d_call: TRBD1
v_call: TRBV7-2
clone_size: NA
cdr3_aa: CASSQDRVLFF
cdr3_nt: TGTGCCAGCAGCCAGGACAGGGTTCTGTTCTTC

j_call: TRBJ2-1
d_call: TRBD1
v_call: TRBV6-2/TRBV6-3
clone_size: few
cdr3_aa: CASSYPDRRAFREQFF
cdr3_nt: TGTGCCAGCAGTTACCCGGACAGGCGTGCTTTTAGAGAGCAGTTCTTC

j_call: TRBJ2-7
d_call: TRBD1
v_call: TRBV28
clone_size: NA
cdr3_aa: CASSLSTGGTIKQYF
cdr3_nt: TGTGCCAGCAGTTTATCGACAGGGGGCACAATCAAGCAGTACTTC

j_call: TRBJ2-1
d_call: NA
v_call: TRBV19
clone_size: many
cdr3_aa: CASSIQTGAYNEQFF
cdr3_nt: TGTGCCAGTAGTATCCAGACAGGCGCCTACAATGAGCAGTTCTTC

j_call: TRBJ2-5
d_call: NA
v_call: TRBV20-1
clone_size: NA
cdr3_aa: CSARGYVGETQYF
cdr3_nt: TGCAGTGCTAGAGGGTACGTCGGCGAGACCCAGTACTTC

j_call: TRBJ1-1
d_call: NA
v_call: TRBV12-3/TRBV12-4
clone_size: NA
cdr3_aa: CASRVFRMNTEAFF
cdr3_nt: TGTGCCAGCAGGGTTTTTAGGATGAACACTGAAGCTTTCTTT

j_call: TRBJ2-5
d_call: NA
v_call: TRBV10-3
clone_size: NA
cdr3_aa: CAISESVTAQETQYF
cdr3_nt: TGTGCCATCAGTGAGTCTGTGACAGCCCAAGAGACCCAGTACTTC

j_call: TRBJ2-1
d_call: TRBD1
v_call: TRBV19
clone_size: many
cdr3_aa: CASSEDRSSYNEQFF
cdr3_nt: TGTGCCAGTAGTGAGGACAGGAGCTCCTACAATGAGCAGTTCTTC

j_call: TRBJ1-4
d_call: TRBD1
v_call: TRBV4-1
clone_size: NA
cdr3_aa: CASRLGQGDLPNEKLFF
cdr3_nt: TGCGCCAGCAGACTTGGACAGGGAGACCTACCTAATGAAAAACTGTTTTTT

j_call: TRBJ1-2
d_call: NA
v_call: TRBV30
clone_size: NA
cdr3_aa: CAWSATGGDYGYTF
cdr3_nt: TGTGCCTGGAGTGCTACCGGGGGAGACTATGGCTACACCTTC

j_call: TRBJ1-5
d_call: NA
v_call: TRBV6-8
clone_size: NA
cdr3_aa: CASSWGEDQPQHF
cdr3_nt: TGTGCCAGCAGTTGGGGCGAGGATCAGCCCCAGCATTTT

j_call: TRBJ2-5
d_call: NA
v_call: TRBV7-2
clone_size: many
cdr3_aa: CASSLGLPGLAQETQYF
cdr3_nt: TGTGCCAGCAGCTTAGGGCTTCCGGGGCTTGCTCAAGAGACCCAGTACTTC

j_call: TRBJ2-7
d_call: NA
v_call: TRBV6-1
clone_size: NA
cdr3_aa: CASSRPQGEQYF
cdr3_nt: TGTGCCAGCAGTCGGCCCCAGGGCGAGCAGTACTTC

j_call: TRBJ1-2
d_call: TRBD1
v_call: TRBV23-1
clone_size: few
cdr3_aa: CASSPNRQGRRHGYTF
cdr3_nt: TGCGCCAGCAGTCCAAACAGACAGGGAAGGCGGCATGGCTACACCTTC

j_call: TRBJ2-5
d_call: NA
v_call: TRBV6-5
clone_size: NA
cdr3_aa: CASSYIHLTQYF
cdr3_nt: TGTGCCAGCAGTTACATCCACTTAACCCAGTACTTC

j_call: TRBJ1-1
d_call: TRBD1
v_call: TRBV12-3/TRBV12-4
clone_size: NA
cdr3_aa: CASRLRDRNTEAFF
cdr3_nt: TGTGCCAGCAGACTCCGGGACAGGAACACTGAAGCTTTCTTT

j_call: TRBJ1-5
d_call: NA
v_call: TRBV4-1
clone_size: NA
cdr3_aa: CASSHVHSENQPQHF
cdr3_nt: TGCGCCAGCAGCCATGTCCACAGTGAGAATCAGCCCCAGCATTTT

j_call: TRBJ2-7
d_call: NA
v_call: TRBV28
clone_size: once
cdr3_aa: CASSFWGLASSYEQYF
cdr3_nt: TGTGCCAGCAGTTTTTGGGGACTGGCTAGCTCCTACGAGCAGTACTTC

j_call: TRBJ1-5
d_call: TRBD1
v_call: TRBV30
clone_size: NA
cdr3_aa: CAWSGTGLFQPQHF
cdr3_nt: TGTGCCTGGAGTGGGACAGGGTTGTTTCAGCCCCAGCATTTT

j_call: TRBJ2-1
d_call: NA
v_call: TRBV7-2
clone_size: NA
cdr3_aa: CASSFLSGQFF
cdr3_nt: TGTGCCAGCAGCTTCCTGAGTGGGCAGTTCTTC

j_call: TRBJ2-3
d_call: NA
v_call: TRBV29-1
clone_size: NA
cdr3_aa: CSVVVPPTDTQYF
cdr3_nt: TGCAGCGTTGTGGTTCCCCCAACGGATACGCAGTATTTT

j_call: TRBJ2-3
d_call: NA
v_call: TRBV23-1
clone_size: NA
cdr3_aa: CASSQSPPRVGRTDTQYF
cdr3_nt: TGCGCCAGCAGTCAATCGCCCCCGAGGGTAGGCCGCACAGATACGCAGTATTTT

j_call: TRBJ1-4
d_call: NA
v_call: TRBV9
clone_size: few
cdr3_aa: CASSVEDGNEKLFF
cdr3_nt: TGTGCCAGCAGCGTAGAGGACGGGAATGAAAAACTGTTTTTT

j_call: TRBJ1-2
d_call: TRBD1
v_call: TRBV19
clone_size: NA
cdr3_aa: CASNPATQGYYGYTF
cdr3_nt: TGTGCCAGTAACCCCGCAACACAGGGGTACTATGGCTACACCTTC

j_call: TRBJ1-5
d_call: NA
v_call: TRBV7-2
clone_size: NA
cdr3_aa: CASSLQQGHQPQHF
cdr3_nt: TGTGCCAGCAGCTTACAACAGGGTCATCAGCCCCAGCATTTT

j_call: TRBJ2-5
d_call: NA
v_call: TRBV2
clone_size: few
cdr3_aa: CASHGRGYSETQYF
cdr3_nt: TGTGCCAGCCACGGCAGGGGCTACAGCGAGACCCAGTACTTC

j_call: TRBJ1-1
d_call: NA
v_call: TRBV19
clone_size: few
cdr3_aa: CASSFQQWGNTEAFF
cdr3_nt: TGTGCCAGTAGTTTCCAACAGTGGGGGAACACTGAAGCTTTCTTT

j_call: TRBJ2-1
d_call: NA
v_call: TRBV12-3/TRBV12-4
clone_size: once
cdr3_aa: CASNQEAGTSYNEQFF
cdr3_nt: TGTGCCAGCAACCAAGAGGCAGGAACCTCCTACAATGAGCAGTTCTTC

j_call: TRBJ1-5
d_call: NA
v_call: TRBV11-2
clone_size: NA
cdr3_aa: CASSLGGRFAGTPDQPQHF
cdr3_nt: TGTGCCAGCAGCTTAGGGGGGAGATTTGCGGGGACTCCCGATCAGCCCCAGCATTTT

j_call: TRBJ2-2
d_call: TRBD1
v_call: TRBV19
clone_size: NA
cdr3_aa: CASSMVGQVGELFF
cdr3_nt: TGTGCCAGTAGTATGGTCGGACAGGTCGGGGAGCTGTTTTTT

j_call: TRBJ1-1
d_call: NA
v_call: TRBV4-1
clone_size: NA
cdr3_aa: CASSQDPRGNTEAFF
cdr3_nt: TGCGCCAGCAGCCAAGACCCCAGGGGGAACACTGAAGCTTTCTTT

j_call: TRBJ1-5
d_call: TRBD1
v_call: TRBV6-6
clone_size: NA
cdr3_aa: CASSYPWTTGASNQPQHF
cdr3_nt: TGTGCCAGCAGTTATCCCTGGACAACAGGGGCTAGCAATCAGCCCCAGCATTTT

j_call: TRBJ2-3
d_call: TRBD2
v_call: TRBV7-8
clone_size: few
cdr3_aa: CASGPRLAGTDTQYF
cdr3_nt: TGTGCCAGCGGCCCTAGACTAGCGGGAACAGATACGCAGTATTTT

j_call: TRBJ2-2
d_call: TRBD2
v_call: TRBV5-1
clone_size: NA
cdr3_aa: CASSLIAGPGELFF
cdr3_nt: TGCGCCAGCAGCTTGATAGCGGGACCCGGGGAGCTGTTTTTT

j_call: TRBJ2-1
d_call: NA
v_call: TRBV12-3/TRBV12-4
clone_size: NA
cdr3_aa: CASSSRAGWGNEQFF
cdr3_nt: TGTGCCAGCAGTTCTCGGGCGGGATGGGGGAATGAGCAGTTCTTC

j_call: TRBJ2-5
d_call: NA
v_call: TRBV6-1
clone_size: NA
cdr3_aa: CASSYFPETQYF
cdr3_nt: TGTGCCAGCAGTTATTTCCCAGAGACCCAGTACTTC

j_call: TRBJ2-1
d_call: NA
v_call: TRBV6-2/TRBV6-3
clone_size: NA
cdr3_aa: CASSPVRNNEQFF
cdr3_nt: TGTGCCAGCAGCCCCGTGAGAAACAATGAGCAGTTCTTC

j_call: TRBJ1-5
d_call: NA
v_call: TRBV28
clone_size: NA
cdr3_aa: CASSFGQGLRSSSNQPQHF
cdr3_nt: TGTGCCAGCAGTTTCGGCCAGGGGTTACGGTCATCGAGCAATCAGCCCCAGCATTTT

j_call: TRBJ1-1
d_call: NA
v_call: TRBV24-1
clone_size: few
cdr3_aa: CATHTKGWGATEAFF
cdr3_nt: TGTGCCACCCATACCAAGGGATGGGGTGCCACTGAAGCTTTCTTT

j_call: TRBJ1-5
d_call: TRBD1
v_call: TRBV27
clone_size: few
cdr3_aa: CASSALARGLGNQPQHF
cdr3_nt: TGTGCCAGCAGTGCCCTAGCCAGGGGGCTAGGGAATCAGCCCCAGCATTTT

j_call: TRBJ2-3
d_call: NA
v_call: TRBV11-3
clone_size: few
cdr3_aa: CASSSRGNTDTQYF
cdr3_nt: TGTGCCAGCAGCTCGCGCGGGAACACAGATACGCAGTATTTT

j_call: TRBJ1-2
d_call: NA
v_call: TRBV7-2
clone_size: NA
cdr3_aa: CASSPWGGANYGYTF
cdr3_nt: TGTGCCAGCAGCCCCTGGGGGGGAGCTAACTATGGCTACACCTTC

j_call: TRBJ2-5
d_call: NA
v_call: TRBV28
clone_size: few
cdr3_aa: CASRPDDSAARETQYF
cdr3_nt: TGTGCCAGCAGACCCGACGACAGCGCGGCTAGGGAGACCCAGTACTTC

j_call: TRBJ2-5
d_call: TRBD2
v_call: TRBV30
clone_size: NA
cdr3_aa: CAWRKSGSRETQYF
cdr3_nt: TGTGCCTGGAGGAAGAGCGGGAGTAGAGAGACCCAGTACTTC

j_call: TRBJ1-2
d_call: NA
v_call: TRBV28
clone_size: NA
cdr3_aa: CASTSWRDGYTF
cdr3_nt: TGTGCCAGCACCTCATGGAGGGATGGCTACACCTTC

j_call: TRBJ1-6
d_call: NA
v_call: TRBV7-2
clone_size: NA
cdr3_aa: CASSFRYNSPLHF
cdr3_nt: TGTGCCAGCAGCTTCAGATATAATTCACCCCTCCACTTT

j_call: TRBJ2-1
d_call: NA
v_call: TRBV27
clone_size: few
cdr3_aa: CASSPADRDGSEQFF
cdr3_nt: TGTGCCAGCAGTCCGGCCGACAGGGACGGGAGTGAGCAGTTCTTC

j_call: TRBJ1-2
d_call: TRBD1
v_call: TRBV7-2
clone_size: many
cdr3_aa: CASSFSPGGGYGYTF
cdr3_nt: TGTGCCAGCAGCTTCTCTCCAGGGGGCGGATATGGCTACACCTTC

j_call: TRBJ2-7
d_call: TRBD1
v_call: TRBV20-1
clone_size: NA
cdr3_aa: CSAEPGTGGYEQYF
cdr3_nt: TGCAGTGCTGAACCCGGGACAGGGGGCTACGAGCAGTACTTC

j_call: TRBJ1-3
d_call: NA
v_call: TRBV28
clone_size: few
cdr3_aa: CASSYGGTGNTIYF
cdr3_nt: TGTGCCAGCTCATACGGGGGGACTGGAAACACCATATATTTT

j_call: TRBJ2-7
d_call: NA
v_call: TRBV7-9
clone_size: NA
cdr3_aa: CASSPRREGPQTYEQYF
cdr3_nt: TGTGCCAGCAGCCCCAGGCGAGAGGGGCCACAGACCTACGAGCAGTACTTC

j_call: TRBJ2-4
d_call: NA
v_call: TRBV28
clone_size: NA
cdr3_aa: CASSPFGDGAKNIQYF
cdr3_nt: TGTGCCAGCAGCCCATTTGGAGATGGGGCCAAAAACATTCAGTACTTC